A selection of T cell receptor beta chains follows, all from one sample in a study of T-cell reconstitution after alpha-beta-depleted transplantation in children. TCRdb re-derived calls from the PCR reads in MiXCR, one entry per CDR3 protein. This table holds around 370,000 distinct CDR3 sequences, 9% to 12% found once. Sequences were derived from PBMCs from the stem cell graft donor, sampled from the stem cell graft. These receptors came from a human donor who donated a stem cell graft to a child with acute lymphoblastic leukemia. Both conserved end residues are part of each CDR3.

cdr3_length	v_call	cdr3_aa
11	TRBV27	CASRNYNEQFF
14	TRBV2	CASTPLYSNQPQHF
14	TRBV19	CASSIGRNTGELFF
15	TRBV3-1	CASSRGLAGGDTQYF
16	TRBV2	CASSEDAGGGTDTQYF
14	TRBV12-3/TRBV12-4	CASSSRGRDQPQHF
13	TRBV20-1	CSATPGPYNEQFF
13	TRBV12-3/TRBV12-4	CASSIRPTDTQYF
13	TRBV2	CASSLRLEGGYTF
14	TRBV5-1	CASSLGQGYLEQYF
13	TRBV11-2	CASSRRATGELFF
16	TRBV4-1	CASSRRRTSGDYEQYF
16	TRBV25-1	CASSETLYDSTDTQYF
14	TRBV4-3	CASSQGTGVNEQFF
16	TRBV19	CASSIGGGGILWEQFF
16	TRBV4-1	CASSHPQTVAKNIQYF
17	TRBV18	CASSLNARELGNQPQHF
13	TRBV12-3/TRBV12-4	CASSPEQPYEQYF
14	TRBV2	CAGTGTSGSNEQFF
16	TRBV3-1	CASSREGTSGAYEQYF
14	TRBV24-1	CATSGATGEDTQYF
13	TRBV29-1	CSVEAAISYEQYF
17	TRBV7-8	CASTPSPGWGRLNEQFF